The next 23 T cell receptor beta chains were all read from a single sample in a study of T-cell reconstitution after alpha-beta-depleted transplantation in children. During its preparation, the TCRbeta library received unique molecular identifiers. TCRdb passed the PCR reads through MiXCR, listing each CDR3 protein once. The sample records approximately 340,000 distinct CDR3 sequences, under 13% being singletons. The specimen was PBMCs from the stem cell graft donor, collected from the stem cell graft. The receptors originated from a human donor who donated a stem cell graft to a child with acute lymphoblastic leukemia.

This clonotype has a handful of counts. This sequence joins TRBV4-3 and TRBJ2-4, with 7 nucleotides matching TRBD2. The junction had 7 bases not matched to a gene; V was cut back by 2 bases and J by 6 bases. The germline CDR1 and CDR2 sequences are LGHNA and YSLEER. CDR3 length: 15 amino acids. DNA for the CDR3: TGCGCCAGCAGCCAAAAAGCCGGGACTACAAACATTCAGTACTTC. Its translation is CASSQKAGTTNIQYF.

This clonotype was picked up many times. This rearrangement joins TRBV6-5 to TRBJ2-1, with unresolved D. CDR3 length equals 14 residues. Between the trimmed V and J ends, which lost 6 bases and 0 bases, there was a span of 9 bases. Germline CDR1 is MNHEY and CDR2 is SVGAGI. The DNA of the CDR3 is TGTGCCAGCAGGCAAGGTAGCTCCTACAATGAGCAGTTCTTC. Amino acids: CASRQGSSYNEQFF.

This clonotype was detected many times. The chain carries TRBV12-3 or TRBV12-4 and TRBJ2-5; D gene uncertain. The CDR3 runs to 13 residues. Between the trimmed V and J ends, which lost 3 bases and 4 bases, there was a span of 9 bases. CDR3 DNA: TGTGCCAGCAGTTTCATGCGACGAGAGACCCAGTACTTC. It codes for CASSFMRRETQYF.

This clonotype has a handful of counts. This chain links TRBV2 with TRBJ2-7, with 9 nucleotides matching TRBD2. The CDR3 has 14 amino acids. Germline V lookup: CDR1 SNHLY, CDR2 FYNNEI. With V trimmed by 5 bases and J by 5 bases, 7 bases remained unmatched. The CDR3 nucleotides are TGTGCCAGCAGTCCTAGCGGGACCTTTAACGAGCAGTACTTC. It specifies CASSPSGTFNEQYF.

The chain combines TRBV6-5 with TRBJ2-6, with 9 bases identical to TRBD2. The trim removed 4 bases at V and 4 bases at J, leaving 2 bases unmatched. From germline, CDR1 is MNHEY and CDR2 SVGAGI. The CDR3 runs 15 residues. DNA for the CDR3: TGTGCCAGCAGTTCTAGCGGGGCCGGGGCCAACGTCCTGACTTTC. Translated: CASSSSGAGANVLTF.

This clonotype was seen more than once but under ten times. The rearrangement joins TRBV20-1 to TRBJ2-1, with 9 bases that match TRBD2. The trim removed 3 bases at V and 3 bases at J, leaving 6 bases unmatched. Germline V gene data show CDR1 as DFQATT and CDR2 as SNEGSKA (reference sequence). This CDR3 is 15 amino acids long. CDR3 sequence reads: CSASEREEVYNEQFF. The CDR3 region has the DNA TGCAGTGCTAGTGAGCGGGAGGAGGTCTACAATGAGCAGTTCTTC.

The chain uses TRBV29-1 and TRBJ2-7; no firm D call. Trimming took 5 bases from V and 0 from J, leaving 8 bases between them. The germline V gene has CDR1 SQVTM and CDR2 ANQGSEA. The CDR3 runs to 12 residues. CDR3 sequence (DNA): TGCAGCGTTAGACGTCTCTCCTACGAGCAGTACTTC. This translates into CSVRRLSYEQYF.

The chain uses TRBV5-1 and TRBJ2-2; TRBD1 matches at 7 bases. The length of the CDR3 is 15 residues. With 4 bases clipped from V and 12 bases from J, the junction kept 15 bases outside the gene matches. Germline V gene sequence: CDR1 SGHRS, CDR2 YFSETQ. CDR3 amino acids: CASSLMTIGQAKLFF. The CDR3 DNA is TGCGCCAGCAGCCTGATGACCATTGGACAGGCCAAGCTGTTTTTT.

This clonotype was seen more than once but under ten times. CDR3 coding DNA: TGCGCCAGCAGCGCAGGACAGGGTATCCGCTCCATGAACACTGAAGCTTTCTTT. Its translation is CASSAGQGIRSMNTEAFF. This chain connects TRBV5-1 to TRBJ1-1, with 8 nucleotides matching TRBD1. CDR3 size: 18 residues. Germline V gives CDR1 SGHRS, CDR2 YFSETQ. V lost 4 bases to trimming and J lost 0 bases; unmatched junction nucleotides: 14.

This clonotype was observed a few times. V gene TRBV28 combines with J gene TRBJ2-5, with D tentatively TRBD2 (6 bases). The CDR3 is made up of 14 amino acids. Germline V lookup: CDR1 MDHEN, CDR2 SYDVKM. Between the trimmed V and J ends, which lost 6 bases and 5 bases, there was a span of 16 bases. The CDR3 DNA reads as TGTGCCAGCAGGTTGGAGGGTCGGTCGGAGACCCAGTACTTC. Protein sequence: CASRLEGRSETQYF.

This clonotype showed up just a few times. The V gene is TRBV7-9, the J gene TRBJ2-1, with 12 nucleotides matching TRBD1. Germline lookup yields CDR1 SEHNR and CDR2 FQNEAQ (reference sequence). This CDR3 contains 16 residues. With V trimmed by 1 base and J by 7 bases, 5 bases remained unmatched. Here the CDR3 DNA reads TGTGCCAGCAGCTTAGTTTGGGGACAGGGGGCGAATGAGCAGTTCTTC. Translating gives CASSLVWGQGANEQFF.

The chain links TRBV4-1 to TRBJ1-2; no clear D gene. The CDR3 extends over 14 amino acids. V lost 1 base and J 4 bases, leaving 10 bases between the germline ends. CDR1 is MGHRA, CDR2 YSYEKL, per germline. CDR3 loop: CASSQVGQLYGYTF. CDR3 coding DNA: TGCGCCAGCAGCCAAGTAGGGCAGCTCTATGGCTACACCTTC.

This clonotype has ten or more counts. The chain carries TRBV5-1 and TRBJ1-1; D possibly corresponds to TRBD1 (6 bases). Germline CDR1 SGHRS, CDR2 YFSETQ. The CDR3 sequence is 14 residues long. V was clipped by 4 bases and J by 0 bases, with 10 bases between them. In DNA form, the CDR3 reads TGCGCCAGCAGCGAACAGGGATTGAACACTGAAGCTTTCTTT. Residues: CASSEQGLNTEAFF.

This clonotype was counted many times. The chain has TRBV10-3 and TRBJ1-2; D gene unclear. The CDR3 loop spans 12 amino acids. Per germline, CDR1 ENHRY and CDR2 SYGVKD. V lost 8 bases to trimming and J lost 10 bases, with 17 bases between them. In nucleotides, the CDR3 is TGTGCCATCGAAGGCAGTGAAGGCCTCTACACCTTC. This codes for CAIEGSEGLYTF.

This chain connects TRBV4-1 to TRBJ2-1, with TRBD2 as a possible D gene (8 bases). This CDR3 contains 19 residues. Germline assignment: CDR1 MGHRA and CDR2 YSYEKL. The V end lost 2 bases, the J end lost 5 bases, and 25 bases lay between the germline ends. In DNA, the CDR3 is TGCGCCAGCAGCCAAAGGGGGCCCAGCGGGAGAGTCGTACACAATGAGCAGTTCTTC. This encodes CASSQRGPSGRVVHNEQFF.

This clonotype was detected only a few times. CDR3 protein: CAIKGTSGLNTGELFF. DNA of the CDR3: TGTGCCATCAAAGGGACTAGCGGCCTTAACACCGGGGAGCTGTTTTTT. This chain connects TRBV10-3 to TRBJ2-2, with TRBD2 matching 11 bases. The ends lost 7 bases at V and 2 bases at J; junction bases unmatched: 6. Germline CDR1 is ENHRY and CDR2 is SYGVKD. The CDR3 length is 16 residues.

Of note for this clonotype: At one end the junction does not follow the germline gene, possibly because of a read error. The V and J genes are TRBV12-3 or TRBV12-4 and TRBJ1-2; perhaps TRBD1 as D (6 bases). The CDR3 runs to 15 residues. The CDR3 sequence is CASSPDRTPGYAYTF. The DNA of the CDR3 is TGTGCCAGCAGCCCTGACAGGACCCCTGGCTATGCCTACACCTTC.

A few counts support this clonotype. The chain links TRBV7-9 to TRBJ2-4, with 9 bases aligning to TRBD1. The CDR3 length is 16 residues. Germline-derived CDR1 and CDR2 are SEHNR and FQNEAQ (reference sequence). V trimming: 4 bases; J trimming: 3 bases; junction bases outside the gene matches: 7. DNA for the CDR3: TGTGCCAGCAGCTCAAGACAGGGGGGGGACAAAAACATTCAGTACTTC. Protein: CASSSRQGGDKNIQYF.

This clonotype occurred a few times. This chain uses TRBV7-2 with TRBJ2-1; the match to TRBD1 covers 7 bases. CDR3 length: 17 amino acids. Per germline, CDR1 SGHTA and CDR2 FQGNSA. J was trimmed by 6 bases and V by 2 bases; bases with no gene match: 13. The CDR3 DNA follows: TGTGCCAGCAGCTTACGATTGAGGACAGGAACCTTCAATGAGCAGTTCTTC. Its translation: CASSLRLRTGTFNEQFF.

The CDR3 DNA is TGTGCCAGCAGCTTGGAGCGACAGGGGGACGGAAAACTGTTTTTT. This codes for CASSLERQGDGKLFF. The chain joins TRBV5-5 to TRBJ1-4; TRBD1 matches 9 bases. V lost 0 bases to trimming and J lost 10 bases; unmatched junction nucleotides: 7. CDR3 size: 15 residues. Germline CDR1 SGHKS, CDR2 YYEKEE (reference sequence).

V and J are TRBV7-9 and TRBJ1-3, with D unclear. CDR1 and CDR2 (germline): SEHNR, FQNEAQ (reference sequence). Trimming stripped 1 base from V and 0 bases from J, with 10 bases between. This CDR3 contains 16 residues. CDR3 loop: CASSLVSGYSGNTIYF. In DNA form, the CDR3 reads TGTGCCAGCAGCTTAGTCTCAGGTTACTCTGGAAACACCATATATTTT.

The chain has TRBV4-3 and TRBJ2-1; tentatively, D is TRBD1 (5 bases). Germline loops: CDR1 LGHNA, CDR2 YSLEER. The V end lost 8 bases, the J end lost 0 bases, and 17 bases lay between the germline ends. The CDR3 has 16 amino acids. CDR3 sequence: CASSVGRFISYNEQFF. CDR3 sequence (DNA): TGCGCCAGCTCCGTGGGGCGGTTCATCTCCTACAATGAGCAGTTCTTC.

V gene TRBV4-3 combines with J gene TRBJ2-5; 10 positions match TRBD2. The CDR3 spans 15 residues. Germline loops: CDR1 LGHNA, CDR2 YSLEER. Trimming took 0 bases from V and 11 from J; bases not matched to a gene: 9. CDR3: CASSQERGPSGRQYF. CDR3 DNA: TGCGCCAGCAGCCAAGAACGGGGGCCTAGCGGGAGACAGTACTTC.